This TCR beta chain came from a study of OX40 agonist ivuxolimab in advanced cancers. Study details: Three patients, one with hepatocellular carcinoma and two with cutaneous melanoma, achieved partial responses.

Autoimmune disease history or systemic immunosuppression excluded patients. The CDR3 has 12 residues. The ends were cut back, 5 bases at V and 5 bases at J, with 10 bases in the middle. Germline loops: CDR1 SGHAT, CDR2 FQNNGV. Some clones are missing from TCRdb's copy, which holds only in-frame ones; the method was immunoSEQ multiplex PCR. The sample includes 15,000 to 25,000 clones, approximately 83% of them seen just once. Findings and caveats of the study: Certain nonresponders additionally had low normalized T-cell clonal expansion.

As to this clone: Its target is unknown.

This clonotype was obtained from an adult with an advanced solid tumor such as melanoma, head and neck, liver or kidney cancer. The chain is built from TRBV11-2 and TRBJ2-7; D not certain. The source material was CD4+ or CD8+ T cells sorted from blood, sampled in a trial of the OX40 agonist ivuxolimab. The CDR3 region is CASSLYRDEQYF. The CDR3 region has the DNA TGTGCCAGCAGCCTCTACAGAGACGAGCAGTACTTC.